The T cell receptor (beta chain) described here comes from a study of T cells in Graves' hyperthyroidism and ophthalmopathy. Study summary: Peripheral blood sampling occurred at initial diagnosis, before any treatment.

A word on this clonotype: What it recognizes is unknown.

Germline V CDR1 and CDR2: SGDLS, YYNGEE. With V trimmed by 2 bases and J by 5 bases, 9 bases remained unmatched. The CDR3 length is 16 residues. The study's findings and limits: Model-based prediction identified ophthalmopathy a median roughly six months prior to its onset. Researchers report that a 13 V-J model separated ophthalmopathy from stable hyperthyroidism.

Using RNA transcripts as the source, TCR beta CDR3 regions were amplified. Initially, a first-round RT-PCR of the TCR CDR3 employed the HTBI primer set. TCRdb passed the multiplex PCR reads through MiXCR, listing each CDR3 protein once. The sample contains some 500,000 distinct CDR3 sequences, around 14% of which appear only once. This receptor was obtained from a woman between 18 and 29 years old with Graves' hyperthyroidism. The chain is built from TRBV9 and TRBJ2-5; 10 nucleotides align to TRBD1. What was sequenced was blood. CDR3 amino acids: CASSVTGTGAWETQYF. CDR3 DNA: TGTGCCAGCAGCGTTACCGGGACAGGGGCATGGGAGACCCAGTACTTC.